This T cell receptor (beta chain) was identified during a study of cytomegalovirus exposure and HLA in healthy donors. V lost 5 bases, J lost 3 bases, and 10 bases lay in between. The CDR3 covers 14 residues. Germline lookup yields CDR1 MNHEY and CDR2 SMNVEV (reference sequence). Notes on the study in general: Most TCR beta V segments were productive about 90% or about 30% of the time in an earlier analysis. HLA allele associations emerged for fewer than 20,000 TCR beta sequences in a later analysis, at 0.05 false discovery rate. A few chains tied to CMV proved CMV antigen-specific in vitro.

Note on this clone: Its antigen is not identified.

It was with 60 Vbeta and 13 Jbeta primers that the PCR ran. TCRdb's copy holds only in-frame clones and misses some; the assay was immunoSEQ multiplex PCR. The sample has 80,000 or so clones, around 75% seen once; the top ten hold roughly 7.2%. This chain uses TRBV27 with TRBJ1-4; perhaps TRBD1 as D (6 bases). The TCR originated in a woman aged 40 to 50 in good health and CMV-seronegative. The sequenced material came from PBMCs. The CDR3 sequence: CASSGRGSNEKLFF. The CDR3 bases are TGTGCCAGCAGTGGCAGGGGTTCTAATGAAAAACTGTTTTTT.